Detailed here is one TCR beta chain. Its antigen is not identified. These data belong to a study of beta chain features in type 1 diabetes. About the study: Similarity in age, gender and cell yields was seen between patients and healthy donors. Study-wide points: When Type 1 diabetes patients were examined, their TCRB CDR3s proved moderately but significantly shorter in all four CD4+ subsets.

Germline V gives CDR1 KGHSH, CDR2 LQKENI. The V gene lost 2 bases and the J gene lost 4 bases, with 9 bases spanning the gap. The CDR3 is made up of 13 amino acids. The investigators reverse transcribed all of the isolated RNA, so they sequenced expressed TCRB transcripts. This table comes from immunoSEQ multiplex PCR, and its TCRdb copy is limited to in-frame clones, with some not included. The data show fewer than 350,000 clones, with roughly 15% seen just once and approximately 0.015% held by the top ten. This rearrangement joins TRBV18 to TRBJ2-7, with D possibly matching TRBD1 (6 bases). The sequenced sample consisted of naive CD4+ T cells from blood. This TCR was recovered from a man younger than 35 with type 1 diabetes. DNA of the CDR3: TGTGCCAGCTCACCAATGACAGGATACGAGCAGTACTTC. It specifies CASSPMTGYEQYF.